Given below is one T cell receptor beta chain in context. The target antigen is unknown. V was cut by 0 bases and J by 1 base, with 7 bases left in between. The CDR3 has 14 amino acids. CDR1 is SGHRS, CDR2 YFSETQ, per germline. This record belongs to a study of healthy donors' naive CD4 and CD8 T cells. A linear amplification protocol produced the TCR libraries from roughly 550 ng of total RNA. One entry per CDR3 protein results from TCRdb running MiXCR on the reads. Of approximately 200,000 distinct CDR3 sequences in the sample, under 85% were seen once. Study-wide points: Positive CDR3 charge linked to CD4+ cells, negative to CD8+ cells. Most V and J genes were reportedly biased between naive CD4+ and CD8+ cells.

Sequencing was carried out using naive CD4+ and CD8+ T cells sorted from blood, pooled from several donors. The receptor was isolated from a pool of human donors in good health; the sample pools cells from several healthy donors. The chain uses TRBV5-1 and TRBJ2-5; D gene unclear. The CDR3 DNA reads TGCGCCAGCAGCTTGGGCAGTTCCCAAGAGACCCAGTACTTC. As protein: CASSLGSSQETQYF.